What follows are 30 T cell receptor beta chains derived from one specimen sequenced in a study of identical twins. Using its own MiXCR run on the 5' RACE reads, TCRdb lists one record per CDR3 protein. The sample lists around 530,000 distinct CDR3 sequences, roughly 15% occurring once. This sample was shared with a second study, whose subject was yellow fever vaccine responses in identical twins.

Sequences were obtained from CD4+ T cells sorted from blood. The origin of the receptors is a woman aged 18 to 35 in good health.

This clonotype was counted only a few times. The chain couples TRBV20-1 to TRBJ2-5, with TRBD2 as a possible D gene (6 bases). Germline V gene sequence: CDR1 DFQATT, CDR2 SNEGSKA (reference sequence). Trimming pared 0 bases from V and 7 bases from J, leaving 12 bases between. The CDR3 loop spans 13 amino acids. DNA for the CDR3: TGCAGTGCTAGAGATTCCCTTAGCGGGACCCAGTACTTC. It yields the protein CSARDSLSGTQYF.

This clonotype was found a few times. The junction departs from the called germline gene at one end, perhaps through a read error. The J gene is TRBJ2-7, the V gene TRBV20-1; 11 nucleotides agree with TRBD2. The CDR3 sequence is 14 residues long. The V gene's germline CDR1 is DFQATT and CDR2 SNEGSKA (reference sequence). CDR3 in amino acids: CGAIPSGRSYEQYF. The CDR3, as DNA: TGCGGTGCAATACCTAGCGGGAGGTCCTACGAGCAGTACTTC.

This clonotype was detected only a few times. The rearrangement links TRBV27 to TRBJ1-5; D is ambiguous. Trimming took off 2 bases at V and 0 bases at J, with 8 bases between the two ends. Germline CDR1 reads MNHEY; CDR2 reads SMNVEV (reference sequence). The CDR3 has 15 amino acids. CDR3 sequence: CASSLSRISNQPQHF. The CDR3 DNA sequence: TGTGCCAGCAGTTTAAGCAGGATTAGCAATCAGCCCCAGCATTTT.

This clonotype has more than one count but fewer than ten. This chain connects TRBV4-1 to TRBJ1-2, with a weak D call TRBD1 (6 bases). V lost 1 base to trimming and J lost 1 base, with 19 bases between them. CDR1 is MGHRA and CDR2 is YSYEKL in the germline V gene. This CDR3 is built from 18 residues. The CDR3 DNA reads TGCGCCAGCAGCCAAGGCAGGGGTGGCGGCAGAAGTAACTATGGCTACACCTTC. The encoded protein is CASSQGRGGGRSNYGYTF.

This clonotype was seen ten or more times. This chain uses TRBV3-1 with TRBJ1-1; TRBD1 is a possible D gene (6 bases). Between the trimmed V and J ends, which lost 0 bases and 1 base, there was a span of 9 bases. This CDR3 is built from 15 residues. Germline V CDR1 and CDR2: LGHDT, YNNKEL (reference sequence). CDR3 nucleotide sequence: TGTGCCAGCAGCCAAGACCCAGGGGCGAACACTGAAGCTTTCTTT. This encodes CASSQDPGANTEAFF.

This chain links TRBV28 with TRBJ2-7; D is ambiguous. Trimming left V 6 bases short and J 0 bases short, with 18 bases between. The CDR3 loop spans 16 amino acids. Germline-derived CDR1 and CDR2 are MDHEN and SYDVKM. In DNA form, the CDR3 reads TGTGCCAGCAGCCTAATCCGGTCGGGCGTCTCCTACGAGCAGTACTTC. The encoded protein is CASSLIRSGVSYEQYF.

The sample holds a few counts of this clonotype. The chain couples TRBV10-2 to TRBJ2-7; D remains unclear. The length of the CDR3 is 14 residues. V was clipped by 3 bases and J by 0 bases, with 9 bases between them. Per germline, CDR1 WSHSY and CDR2 SAAADI. The CDR3: CASSDTGGSYEQYV. The CDR3 bases are TGCGCCAGCAGTGATACGGGCGGCTCCTACGAGCAGTACGTC.

The chain joins TRBV5-1 to TRBJ1-2; D call uncertain. The germline gives CDR1 SGHRS, CDR2 YFSETQ. The CDR3 extends over 14 amino acids. V was pared by 0 bases and J by 2 bases, with 8 bases between. CDR3 nucleotides: TGCGCCAGCAGCTTGGAGGCAACCAACTATGGCTACACCTTC. Translation: CASSLEATNYGYTF.

The chain combines TRBV10-3 with TRBJ2-6; tentatively, D is TRBD1 (6 bases). The CDR3 extends over 17 amino acids. The ends were cut back, 8 bases at V and 0 bases at J, with 17 bases in the middle. Germline loops: CDR1 ENHRY, CDR2 SYGVKD. In nucleotides, the CDR3 is TGTGCCATCCCTAAGCAGGGGCGCCACTCTGGGGCCAACGTCCTGACTTTC. It translates to CAIPKQGRHSGANVLTF.

This clonotype has just a few counts. The V and J genes are TRBV4-1 and TRBJ2-7; D gene uncertain. The CDR3 runs to 13 residues. Trimming took 0 bases from V and 4 from J, leaving 7 bases between them. CDR1 and CDR2 (germline): MGHRA, YSYEKL. In DNA form, the CDR3 reads TGCGCCAGCAGCCAAGACGGGCAGTACGAGCAGTACTTC. Amino acid sequence: CASSQDGQYEQYF.

This clonotype has more than one count but fewer than ten. The chain is built from TRBV20-1 and TRBJ2-5, with D uncertain. V dropped 3 bases and J dropped 4 bases, with 6 bases sitting between them. This CDR3 comprises 11 residues. Germline CDR1 DFQATT, CDR2 SNEGSKA (reference sequence). DNA for the CDR3: TGCAGTGCTAGCGTAGTAGAGACCCAGTACTTC. It translates to CSASVVETQYF.

The chain joins TRBV7-9 to TRBJ1-1; the D is unclear. V was trimmed by 1 base and J by 4 bases, leaving 7 bases between them. Germline V gives CDR1 SEHNR, CDR2 FQNEAQ (reference sequence). This CDR3 contains 13 residues. CDR3 in DNA: TGTGCCAGCAGCTTAGATGGGGTCACTGAAGCTTTCTTT. It codes for CASSLDGVTEAFF.

This rearrangement joins TRBV3-1 to TRBJ1-2, with 8 bases fitting TRBD1. CDR3 length equals 14 residues. V lost 1 base, J lost 4 bases, and 2 bases stayed unmatched. Germline CDR1 LGHDT, CDR2 YNNKEL (reference sequence). The CDR3 sequence: CASSQGGQGYGYTF. CDR3 in DNA: TGTGCCAGCAGCCAAGGTGGACAGGGCTATGGCTACACCTTC. Supplemented by reference TRBV3-1 and TRBJ1-2, the full variable domain reads DTAVSQTPKYLVTQMGNDKSIKCEQNLGHDTMYWYKQDSKKFLKIMFSYNNKELIINETVPNRFSPKSPDKAHLNLHINSLELGDSAVYFCASSQGGQGYGYTFGSGTRLTVV.

This clonotype occurred a few times. The genes are TRBV25-1 and TRBJ2-2; the D gene is possibly TRBD2 (7 bases). The germline V gene has CDR1 MGHDK and CDR2 SYGVNS. The CDR3 has 17 residues. Between the trimmed V and J ends, which lost 5 bases and 6 bases, there was a span of 22 bases. CDR3 sequence: CASSHRMSGGGAGELFF. The CDR3 nucleotides read TGTGCCAGCAGTCACAGAATGTCAGGAGGGGGGGCCGGGGAGCTGTTTTTT. Complete variable domain (other parts from reference TRBV25-1 and TRBJ2-2): EADIYQTPRYLVIGTGKKITLECSQTMGHDKMYWYQQDPGMELHLIHYSYGVNSTEKGDLSSESTVSRIRTEHFPLTLESARPSHTSQYLCASSHRMSGGGAGELFFGEGSRLTVL.

This chain joins TRBV4-1 and TRBJ2-4, with D perhaps being TRBD1 or TRBD2 (6 bases each). The CDR3 consists of 16 residues. Germline V gene data show CDR1 as MGHRA and CDR2 as YSYEKL. V was trimmed by 1 base and J by 1 base, leaving 11 bases between them. The CDR3 nucleotides read TGCGCCAGCAGCCAAGGAGGGGGGTCGGCCAAAAACATTCAGTACTTC. It is translated as CASSQGGGSAKNIQYF.

The chain combines TRBV11-2 with TRBJ2-5; perhaps TRBD1 as D (6 bases). Deletions cut 8 bases from V and 3 bases from J, with 13 bases between. The germline V gene encodes CDR1 SGHAT and CDR2 FQNNGV. The CDR3 is 13 amino acids. CDR3 in DNA: TGTGCCAGCCCCAAGGGGGTGGAAGAGACCCAGTACTTC. Amino acid sequence: CASPKGVEETQYF.

The chain couples TRBV20-1 to TRBJ2-1, with 8 nucleotides matching TRBD1. This CDR3 region has 15 residues. Germline V gives CDR1 DFQATT, CDR2 SNEGSKA (reference sequence). The trim removed 5 bases at V and 0 bases at J, leaving 6 bases unmatched. For the CDR3, the DNA is TGCAGTGCTGGGATAACAGGGGGCTCCTACAATGAGCAGTTCTTC. Encoded protein: CSAGITGGSYNEQFF.

This clonotype has a count of ten or more. The chain carries TRBV6-5 and TRBJ1-6; TRBD1 is a possible D gene (5 bases). With 2 bases removed from V and 5 bases from J, the gap between germline ends came to 16 bases. Germline CDR1 is MNHEY and CDR2 is SVGAGI. The CDR3 has 17 residues. The CDR3 DNA reads TGTGCCAGCAGTTACCTCCACGGGGCGTTCGATAATTCACCCCTCCACTTT. This translates into CASSYLHGAFDNSPLHF.

This chain connects TRBV4-1 to TRBJ2-3; no firm D call. Germline loops: CDR1 MGHRA, CDR2 YSYEKL. The CDR3 length is 14 residues. V dropped 4 bases and J dropped 4 bases, with 12 bases sitting between them. The DNA for the CDR3 is TGCGCCAGCAGCCCCCTTGGGATCTCAGATACGCAGTATTTT. Translated: CASSPLGISDTQYF.

The chain carries TRBV7-8 and TRBJ1-5; weak D call: TRBD1 (6 bases). This CDR3 is built from 18 residues. CDR1 is SGHVS, CDR2 FQNEAQ, per germline. V was shortened by 5 bases and J by 0 bases, with 20 bases between the two germline ends. The CDR3 nucleotides read TGTGCCAGCAGCGCCTCCCCCCCCTACAGGGCTAGCAATCAGCCCCAGCATTTT. Protein: CASSASPPYRASNQPQHF.

The chain has TRBV5-1 and TRBJ2-7; no definite D call. CDR1 and CDR2 (germline): SGHRS, YFSETQ. The CDR3 spans 10 residues. Trimming removed 2 bases at V and 3 bases at J, with 0 bases between. The CDR3 sequence is CASSFYEQYV. In nucleotides, the CDR3 is TGCGCCAGCAGCTTCTACGAGCAGTACGTC.

The rearrangement links TRBV7-2 to TRBJ2-4; possible D gene TRBD1, 5 bases. Germline lookup yields CDR1 SGHTA and CDR2 FQGNSA. The CDR3 totals 16 residues. Trimming took 0 bases from V and 2 from J, leaving 11 bases between them. The CDR3 region has the DNA TGTGCCAGCAGCTTAGCTACAGGCTGGACCAAAAACATTCAGTACTTC. Amino acids: CASSLATGWTKNIQYF. Combining the CDR3 with reference TRBV7-2 and TRBJ2-4 gives the whole variable domain GAGVSQSPSNKVTEKGKDVELRCDPISGHTALYWYRQSLGQGLEFLIYFQGNSAPDKSGLPSDRFSAERTGGSVSTLTIQRTQQEDSAVYLCASSLATGWTKNIQYFGAGTRLSVL.

This clonotype has a handful of counts. The chain carries TRBV5-1 and TRBJ2-5, with 7 bases aligning to TRBD1. The V and J ends lost 5 bases and 4 bases, in that order; junction bases with no gene match: 14. This CDR3 region has 16 residues. Germline loops: CDR1 SGHRS, CDR2 YFSETQ. CDR3 bases: TGCGCCAGCAGATGGGACAGCAATTTACCCGGAGAGACCCAGTACTTC. It specifies CASRWDSNLPGETQYF.

This clonotype came up a few times. The chain is built from TRBV7-9 and TRBJ2-3, with 10 bases matching TRBD2. Germline lookup yields CDR1 SEHNR and CDR2 FQNEAQ (reference sequence). This CDR3 is 16 amino acids long. J gave up 5 bases and V 1 base, and 6 bases lay outside the gene matches. The CDR3 is CASSLVSGRSQDTQYF. As DNA, the CDR3 is TGTGCCAGCAGCTTAGTTAGCGGGAGGTCCCAAGATACGCAGTATTTT.

This clonotype was recorded a few times. The chain recombines TRBV12-3 or TRBV12-4 with TRBJ1-2, with D possibly being TRBD1 (5 bases). Trimming took 3 bases from V and 4 from J, leaving 12 bases between them. This CDR3 spans 14 amino acids. The CDR3 loop is CASSFGDSVYGYTF. The DNA of the CDR3 is TGTGCCAGCAGTTTCGGCGACAGTGTCTATGGCTACACCTTC.

The chain joins TRBV6-2 or TRBV6-3 to TRBJ2-3, with 11 nucleotides matching TRBD1. Germline V gene lookup returns CDR1 MNHEY and CDR2 SVGEGT. V lost 11 bases and J lost 5; bases outside the gene matches: 6. The length of the CDR3 is 13 residues. The CDR3 loop reads CALKGTGGDTQYF. The CDR3 DNA sequence: TGTGCCTTAAAGGGGACAGGGGGAGATACGCAGTATTTT.

The rearrangement links TRBV9 to TRBJ1-1, with a weak D call TRBD1 (6 bases). Trimming left V 4 bases short and J 2 bases short, with 12 bases between. Germline V gene sequence: CDR1 SGDLS, CDR2 YYNGEE. The CDR3 has 14 amino acids. CDR3 coding DNA: TGTGCCAGCAGCTCGACAGGATCCAACACTGAAGCTTTCTTT. It codes for CASSSTGSNTEAFF.

The chain carries TRBV2 and TRBJ2-1; TRBD1 aligns across 10 bases. V lost 1 base to trimming and J lost 6 bases; unmatched junction nucleotides: 3. This CDR3 is built from 15 residues. Germline CDR1 SNHLY, CDR2 FYNNEI. Here the CDR3 DNA reads TGTGCCAGCAGTGAAGAGGGACAGGGGTTCAATGAGCAGTTCTTC. It is translated as CASSEEGQGFNEQFF.

This clonotype was detected only a few times. A read error may account for a junction end that differs from germline. J is TRBJ2-7 and V is TRBV6-5; 8 nucleotides agree with TRBD1. Germline values: CDR1 MNHEY, CDR2 SVGAGI. The CDR3 runs to 17 residues. CDR3 residues: CASSYSPGQGVRYEQYF. For the CDR3, the DNA is TGCGCCAGCAGTTACTCGCCCGGACAGGGTGTACGCTACGAGCAGTACTTC.

This clonotype has just a few counts. The chain links TRBV20-1 to TRBJ1-5; 7 nucleotides align to TRBD1. The CDR3 loop spans 16 amino acids. The germline V gene encodes CDR1 DFQATT and CDR2 SNEGSKA (reference sequence). The ends lost 2 bases at V and 4 bases at J; junction bases unmatched: 11. The CDR3 loop is CSARPGGQVTNQPQHF. In nucleotides, the CDR3 is TGCAGTGCTAGACCGGGTGGACAGGTTACTAATCAGCCCCAGCATTTT.